This TCR beta chain derives from a study of identical twins. A universal primer site was added by template switching, and unique molecular identifiers were carried by the cDNA. A single record per CDR3 protein comes from TCRdb applying MiXCR to the 5' RACE reads. The data hold nearly 900,000 distinct CDR3 sequences, with roughly an eighth observed a single time. This clonotype came up a few times. Its antigen is not identified. The ends lost 2 bases at V and 7 bases at J; junction bases unmatched: 9. The CDR3 totals 16 residues. The germline V gene encodes CDR1 SGHRS and CDR2 YFSETQ. Broader study findings: Twin-shared out-of-frame alpha sequences were enriched for low generation probability. Not following the same donors, the study drew its conclusions from cross-sectional statistical analysis.

The data also belong to a second study, concerning yellow fever vaccine responses in identical twins.

The source is a woman aged 18-29 years in good health. The chain carries TRBV5-1 and TRBJ1-4; 9 positions agree with TRBD1. The sequenced sample was PBMCs. Written as DNA, the CDR3 is TGCGCCAGCAGCTTATCGGGACAGGGAGTGAGTGAAAAACTGTTTTTT. It yields the protein CASSLSGQGVSEKLFF.